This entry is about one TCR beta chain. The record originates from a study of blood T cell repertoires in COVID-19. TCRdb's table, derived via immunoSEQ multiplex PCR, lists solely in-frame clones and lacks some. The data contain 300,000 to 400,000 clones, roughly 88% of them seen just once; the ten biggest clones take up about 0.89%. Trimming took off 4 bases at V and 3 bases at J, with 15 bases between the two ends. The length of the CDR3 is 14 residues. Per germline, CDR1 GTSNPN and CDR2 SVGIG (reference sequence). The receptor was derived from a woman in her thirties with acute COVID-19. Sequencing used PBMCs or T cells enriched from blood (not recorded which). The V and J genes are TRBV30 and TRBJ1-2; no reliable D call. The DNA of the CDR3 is TGTGCCTGGAATTCGGCAGGTTTGGACTATGGCTACACCTTC. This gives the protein CAWNSAGLDYGYTF.